This TCR beta chain was recorded in a study of blood T cell repertoires in COVID-19. Study in general: Acute and convalescent COVID-19 samples came from the United States, Italy and Spain. T cells, B-cell-depleted T cells, or PBMCs provided the cDNA or gDNA that served as material.

The CDR3 runs 14 residues. Between the trimmed V and J ends, which lost 6 bases and 4 bases, there was a span of 16 bases. Looked up from germline, CDR1 is SGHTA and CDR2 is FQGNSA. As processed by the authors: Scientists estimated how many nucleated cells there were by amplifying reference gene primers. The repertoire was sequenced with immunoSEQ multiplex PCR; TCRdb's copy has only in-frame clones and lacks some. V and J calls and clone size follow that table, whereas D and trimming were derived from the DNA. The sample includes 60,000 to 95,000 clones, approximately 88% of them seen just once. The gene calls are TRBV7-2 and TRBJ2-7; maybe TRBD2 (7 bases). This clonotype was obtained from a woman aged 50 to 60 with acute or convalescent COVID-19. The sequenced sample consisted of peripheral blood. Here the CDR3 DNA reads TGTGCCAGCAGTCCCGCTCGGGGGGCATACGAGCAGTACTTC. This codes for CASSPARGAYEQYF.